What follows are 17 T cell receptor beta chains derived from one specimen sequenced in a study of cytomegalovirus exposure and HLA in healthy donors. PCR primers comprised 60 Vbeta and 13 Jbeta primers. Some clones are missing from TCRdb's copy, which holds only in-frame ones; the method was immunoSEQ multiplex PCR. The repertoire holds 130,000 or so clones, with 80% to 90% as singletons. Material for sequencing was PBMCs. Receptors originate from a woman under 30 in good health and CMV-seropositive.

V usage is TRBV5-4 and J usage is TRBJ1-1; 7 bases are shared with TRBD1. The ends lost 4 bases at V and 1 base at J; junction bases unmatched: 4. CDR1 is SGHNT and CDR2 is YYREEE in the germline V gene (reference sequence). The CDR3 length is 14 residues. The CDR3 DNA sequence: TGTGCCAGCAGCCAAGGGGGCGAGAACACTGAAGCTTTCTTT. It yields the protein CASSQGGENTEAFF.

CDR3 protein: CASSGTSLSYEQYF. CDR3 coding DNA: TGTGCCAGCAGTGGGACTAGCCTCTCCTACGAGCAGTACTTC. The chain employs TRBV2 and TRBJ2-7; 8 bases align to TRBD2. Germline V gives CDR1 SNHLY, CDR2 FYNNEI. V lost 4 bases to trimming and J lost 0 bases; unmatched junction nucleotides: 2. This CDR3 region has 14 residues. Full variable domain (rest looked up from reference TRBV2 and TRBJ2-7): EPEVTQTPSHQVTQMGQEVILRCVPISNHLYFYWYRQILGQKVEFLVSFYNNEISEKSEIFDDQFSVERPDGSNFTLKIRSTKLEDSAMYFCASSGTSLSYEQYFGPGTRLTVT.

The gene calls are TRBV28 and TRBJ1-1; tentative D call: TRBD1 (6 bases). Germline CDR1 is MDHEN and CDR2 is SYDVKM. V gave up 10 bases and J gave up 4 bases, with 16 bases separating them. CDR3 length: 13 residues. The CDR3 DNA is TGTGCCACGTCGGGGGGGCAGATCACTGAAGCTTTCTTT. Translating gives CATSGGQITEAFF.

The V and J genes are TRBV5-1 and TRBJ2-3, with 7 nucleotides matching TRBD2. Trimming took 7 bases from V and 2 from J; bases not matched to a gene: 10. CDR1 is SGHRS, CDR2 YFSETQ, per germline. The length of the CDR3 is 15 residues. CDR3: CASRPGEGFTDTQYF. The CDR3 region has the DNA TGCGCCAGCCGTCCCGGGGAGGGGTTCACAGATACGCAGTATTTT.

The chain carries TRBV6-5 and TRBJ2-5; 7 bases align to TRBD2. The CDR3 extends over 12 amino acids. CDR1 and CDR2 from the germline V gene are MNHEY and SVGAGI. The ends lost 10 bases at V and 4 bases at J; junction bases unmatched: 6. The CDR3 sequence is CATLREGETQYF. In nucleotides, the CDR3 is TGTGCCACACTAAGGGAGGGAGAGACCCAGTACTTC.

This rearrangement joins TRBV18 to TRBJ2-1; D possibly corresponds to TRBD2 (5 bases). The germline CDR1 and CDR2 sequences are KGHSH and LQKENI. This CDR3 is 14 amino acids long. Trimming took 1 base from V and 4 from J, leaving 8 bases between them. The DNA of the CDR3 is TGTGCCAGCTCACCACTCGGAGGTTACAATGAGCAGTTCTTC. Protein sequence: CASSPLGGYNEQFF. The full variable domain, in which reference TRBV18 and TRBJ2-1 provide the parts outside the CDR3, is NAGVMQNPRHLVRRRGQEARLRCSPMKGHSHVYWYRQLPEEGLKFMVYLQKENIIDESGMPKERFSAEFPKEGPSILRIQQVVRGDSAAYFCASSPLGGYNEQFFGPGTRLTVL.

The chain joins TRBV19 to TRBJ1-1, with D unresolved. The germline V and J ends were trimmed by 5 bases and 3 bases, with 16 bases remaining between them. Germline-derived CDR1 and CDR2 are LNHDA and SQIVND (reference sequence). The CDR3 loop spans 15 amino acids. CDR3 in DNA: TGTGCCAGTAGTGTGGGGATTAGGGAGTACACTGAAGCTTTCTTT. This translates into CASSVGIREYTEAFF.

The chain uses TRBV11-2 and TRBJ2-3, with TRBD2 identical over 10 bases. V gave up 2 bases and J gave up 5 bases; unmatched junction bases: 10. The CDR3 length is 17 residues. From germline, CDR1 is SGHAT and CDR2 FQNNGV. CDR3 nucleotides: TGTGCCAGCAGCTTATCCCTAGCGGGGGTGGAGGTAGATACGCAGTATTTT. It encodes CASSLSLAGVEVDTQYF.

This sequence joins TRBV6-1 and TRBJ1-3; weak D call: TRBD1 (5 bases). This CDR3 spans 14 amino acids. The ends were cut back, 1 base at V and 2 bases at J, with 6 bases in the middle. Germline CDR1 is MNHNS and CDR2 is SASEGT. The CDR3 protein is CASSEGQTGNTIYF. The CDR3 DNA reads TGTGCCAGCAGTGAAGGACAGACTGGAAACACCATATATTTT.

This clone was picked up one time. The V call is TRBV7-9, the J call TRBJ2-1; possible D gene TRBD2, 6 bases. Trimming stripped 3 bases from V and 7 bases from J, with 7 bases between. CDR3 length: 12 amino acids. CDR1 is SEHNR, CDR2 FQNEAQ, per germline (reference sequence). CDR3 nucleotides: TGTGCCAGCAGCTTGGAGGGAAATGAGCAGTTCTTC. Its protein product is CASSLEGNEQFF. Combining the CDR3 with reference TRBV7-9 and TRBJ2-1 gives the whole variable domain DTGVSQNPRHKITKRGQNVTFRCDPISEHNRLYWYRQTLGQGPEFLTYFQNEAQLEKSRLLSDRFSAERPKGSFSTLEIQRTEQGDSAMYLCASSLEGNEQFFGPGTRLTVL.

The chain combines TRBV5-1 with TRBJ1-1; D is ambiguous. Trimming stripped 2 bases from V and 1 base from J, with 6 bases between. This CDR3 has 13 amino acids. Germline CDR1 reads SGHRS; CDR2 reads YFSETQ. CDR3 nucleotides: TGCGCCAGCAGCTTCTCGGGGAACACTGAAGCTTTCTTT. Protein product: CASSFSGNTEAFF.

CDR3 nucleotide sequence: TGCGCCAGCAGTCCGGGGACTCTTTACACCGGGGAGCTGTTTTTT. It is translated as CASSPGTLYTGELFF. This sequence joins TRBV4-1 and TRBJ2-2, with D tentatively TRBD2 (6 bases). Germline V CDR1 and CDR2: MGHRA, YSYEKL. This CDR3 comprises 15 residues. V dropped 6 bases and J dropped 3 bases, with 14 bases sitting between them.

The V call is TRBV7-9, the J call TRBJ1-3, with TRBD1 identical over 7 bases. Germline V gene sequence: CDR1 SEHNR, CDR2 FQNEAQ (reference sequence). V was clipped by 5 bases and J by 7 bases; unmatched bases: 5. CDR3 size: 13 residues. CDR3 amino acids: CASSMTGLNTIYF. The CDR3 region has the DNA TGTGCCAGCAGCATGACAGGGCTGAACACCATATATTTT.

V gene TRBV10-2 combines with J gene TRBJ2-7; 9 positions match TRBD1. J was trimmed by 3 bases and V by 7 bases; bases with no gene match: 10. Germline V gives CDR1 WSHSY, CDR2 SAAADI. The CDR3 runs to 15 residues. DNA for the CDR3: TGCGCCAGCAAGGAAGGGACAGGGAATGGCTACGAGCAGTACTTC. This codes for CASKEGTGNGYEQYF.

J is TRBJ2-1 and V is TRBV7-3; 7 bases are a match to TRBD2. With 8 bases clipped from V and 2 bases from J, the junction kept 6 bases outside the gene matches. Germline lookup yields CDR1 SGHTA and CDR2 FQGTGA. The CDR3 consists of 14 residues. CDR3 region: CASAQAGAYNEQFF. Here the CDR3 DNA reads TGTGCCAGCGCGCAGGCGGGGGCCTACAATGAGCAGTTCTTC.

The V gene is TRBV19, the J gene TRBJ2-7; 8 positions agree with TRBD1. Germline CDR1 LNHDA, CDR2 SQIVND (reference sequence). This CDR3 spans 15 amino acids. V lost 6 bases and J lost 6; bases outside the gene matches: 13. In nucleotides, the CDR3 is TGTGCCAGTAGCTACGGGACAGGAGATTTGGTCGAGCAGTACTTC. Translated: CASSYGTGDLVEQYF.

The CDR3 DNA is TGTGCCAGCAGCTTGTTTGGACAGGGGTATAATTCACCCCTCCACTTT. It is translated as CASSLFGQGYNSPLHF. The chain carries TRBV5-5 and TRBJ1-6; 9 bases match TRBD1. V gave up 1 base and J gave up 4 bases; unmatched junction bases: 3. The germline V gene has CDR1 SGHKS and CDR2 YYEKEE (reference sequence). There are 16 residues in the CDR3.